These 3 T cell receptor beta chains were sequenced from one sample in a study of T cells in Graves' hyperthyroidism and ophthalmopathy. Researchers amplified the TCR beta CDR3 regions from RNA transcripts. First-round RT-PCR with HTBI primers amplified the TCR CDR3 region. Using its own MiXCR run on the multiplex PCR reads, TCRdb lists one record per CDR3 protein. This sample has around 520,000 distinct CDR3 sequences, with about 15% found just once. The sample was blood. The receptors come from a woman aged 18-30 years with Graves' hyperthyroidism.

The chain links TRBV7-9 to TRBJ1-5; D gene ambiguous. The V end lost 10 bases, the J end lost 3 bases, and 22 bases lay between the germline ends. Germline V gene data show CDR1 as SEHNR and CDR2 as FQNEAQ (reference sequence). The CDR3 sequence is 16 residues long. CDR3 amino acids: CATSSPPHGSNQPQHF. CDR3 in DNA: TGTGCCACCTCCTCCCCCCCGCATGGCTCCAATCAGCCCCAGCATTTT.

This clonotype showed up many times. The J gene is TRBJ2-1, the V gene TRBV20-1, with 7 nucleotides matching TRBD1. The junction had 11 bases not matched to a gene; V was cut back by 5 bases and J by 4 bases. The germline V gene has CDR1 DFQATT and CDR2 SNEGSKA (reference sequence). The CDR3 has 15 residues. For the CDR3, the DNA is TGCAGTGCTTGCAAGGGACAGAGCGAATACAATGAGCAGTTCTTC. This encodes CSACKGQSEYNEQFF.

This clonotype occurred many times. This chain links TRBV12-3 or TRBV12-4 with TRBJ1-1; TRBD1 is a possible D gene (5 bases). Trimming shortened V by 2 bases and J by 0 bases, and 7 bases separated the two germline ends. The CDR3 extends over 14 amino acids. Here the CDR3 DNA reads TGTGCCAGCAGTTTACGGGGGTTGAACACTGAAGCTTTCTTT. This translates into CASSLRGLNTEAFF.